This passage covers 32 T cell receptor beta chains from one sample sequenced in a study of T cells after yellow fever vaccination. In TCRdb, the 5' RACE reads were re-called with MiXCR into one record per CDR3 protein. The sample shows around 590,000 distinct CDR3 sequences, 9% to 15% of them seen only once. The starting material was PBMCs, obtained on the day of the yellow fever booster vaccination. The source of these receptors is a man aged 25 to 40 who received the YFV17D yellow fever vaccine.

This clonotype was picked up a small number of times. V usage is TRBV6-2 or TRBV6-3 and J usage is TRBJ1-4; TRBD1 matches 8 bases. Germline loops: CDR1 MNHEY, CDR2 SVGEGT. With V trimmed by 8 bases and J by 1 base, 6 bases remained unmatched. The CDR3 consists of 15 residues. The CDR3 here is CASGLRGRTNEKLFF. Here the CDR3 DNA reads TGTGCCAGCGGACTCAGGGGGCGAACTAATGAAAAACTGTTTTTT.

This clonotype was detected a few times. This chain links TRBV10-3 with TRBJ2-7, with TRBD2 matching 8 bases. Germline CDR1 and CDR2: ENHRY and SYGVKD. The CDR3 covers 14 residues. V shed 6 bases and J 0 bases; nucleotides not matched to a gene: 4. The CDR3 nucleotides are TGTGCCATCAGACCACTAGCGGACTCCTACGAGCAGTACTTC. Translating gives CAIRPLADSYEQYF.

The sample holds a few counts of this clonotype. CDR3 in amino acids: CASRGTISTDTQYF. CDR3 nucleotides: TGTGCCAGCAGAGGGACGATTAGCACAGATACGCAGTATTTT. The rearrangement links TRBV6-1 to TRBJ2-3; D assignment may be TRBD1 or TRBD2 (5 bases each). V lost 6 bases and J 0 bases, leaving 10 bases between the germline ends. This CDR3 has 14 amino acids. Germline V CDR1 and CDR2: MNHNS, SASEGT.

A few counts support this clonotype. The chain has TRBV7-2 and TRBJ2-7; D not certain. Deletions cut 1 base from V and 3 bases from J, with 10 bases between. There are 14 residues in the CDR3. The V gene's germline CDR1 is SGHTA and CDR2 FQGNSA. CDR3 loop: CASSLEVSVYEQYF. The CDR3 bases are TGTGCCAGCAGCTTAGAGGTCTCAGTCTACGAGCAGTACTTC.

This clonotype showed up many times. The chain couples TRBV12-3 or TRBV12-4 to TRBJ2-1, with 10 nucleotides matching TRBD2. The CDR3 length is 16 residues. V gave up 6 bases and J gave up 7 bases; unmatched junction bases: 12. The CDR3 loop reads CASRQGLAKNLNEQFF. CDR3 in DNA: TGTGCCAGCAGGCAGGGACTAGCGAAGAATTTAAATGAGCAGTTCTTC.

This clonotype appeared a few times. This chain connects TRBV3-1 to TRBJ2-7, with 7 bases identical to TRBD2. V was pared by 5 bases and J by 11 bases, with 15 bases of the junction left unmatched. Germline V lookup: CDR1 LGHDT, CDR2 YNNKEL (reference sequence). The CDR3 contains 14 residues. The CDR3 coding sequence is TGTGCCAGCAGCGCAGGGACTAACCGGTTGGGAAAGTACTTC. This sequence encodes CASSAGTNRLGKYF.

CDR3 amino acids: CASSPSVLAGTNTGELFF. CDR3 coding DNA: TGTGCCAGCTCACCATCGGTACTAGCGGGAACGAACACCGGGGAGCTGTTTTTT. This sequence joins TRBV18 and TRBJ2-2; TRBD2 matches 10 bases. Trimming at V came to 2 bases and at J to 0 bases, leaving 6 bases not matched to a gene. Germline lookup yields CDR1 KGHSH and CDR2 LQKENI. This CDR3 is 18 amino acids long. The full variable domain, in which reference TRBV18 and TRBJ2-2 provide the parts outside the CDR3, is NAGVMQNPRHLVRRRGQEARLRCSPMKGHSHVYWYRQLPEEGLKFMVYLQKENIIDESGMPKERFSAEFPKEGPSILRIQQVVRGDSAAYFCASSPSVLAGTNTGELFFGEGSRLTVL.

The CDR3 nucleotides are TGTGCCAGCAGCCAAGAGGATGGACAGGGGAGTGAAAAACTGTTTTTT. This encodes CASSQEDGQGSEKLFF. This rearrangement joins TRBV3-1 to TRBJ1-4; TRBD1 matches at 9 bases. V shed 0 bases, J shed 7 bases, and the junction held 6 bases outside the gene matches. Germline lookup yields CDR1 LGHDT and CDR2 YNNKEL (reference sequence). The CDR3 is 16 amino acids. Drawing the rest from reference TRBV3-1 and TRBJ1-4, the complete variable domain is DTAVSQTPKYLVTQMGNDKSIKCEQNLGHDTMYWYKQDSKKFLKIMFSYNNKELIINETVPNRFSPKSPDKAHLNLHINSLELGDSAVYFCASSQEDGQGSEKLFFGSGTQLSVL.

The chain recombines TRBV7-2 with TRBJ2-1, with 9 bases fitting TRBD2. V lost 4 bases to trimming and J lost 15 bases; unmatched junction nucleotides: 10. This CDR3 region has 13 residues. The germline CDR1 and CDR2 sequences are SGHTA and FQGNSA. The CDR3 DNA reads as TGTGCCAGCAGCTCTGCTCTAGCGGGACTAGGGTTCTTC. Protein sequence: CASSSALAGLGFF.

The chain recombines TRBV20-1 with TRBJ2-7, with 9 bases matching TRBD2. After removal of 1 base from V and 7 bases from J, the junction contained 8 bases not matched to a gene. The germline gives CDR1 DFQATT, CDR2 SNEGSKA (reference sequence). This CDR3 spans 14 amino acids. Here the CDR3 reads CSARGGGRGVEQYF. Here the CDR3 DNA reads TGCAGTGCTAGAGGGGGCGGGAGGGGAGTTGAGCAGTACTTC.

V gene TRBV20-1 combines with J gene TRBJ2-2, with TRBD2 matching 9 bases. CDR1 and CDR2 (germline): DFQATT, SNEGSKA (reference sequence). The junction had 5 bases not matched to a gene; V was cut back by 0 bases and J by 0 bases. The CDR3 extends over 17 amino acids. CDR3 coding DNA: TGCAGTGCTAGAGATATACTAGCGGGTTCGAACACCGGGGAGCTGTTTTTT. Protein sequence: CSARDILAGSNTGELFF.

J is TRBJ2-2 and V is TRBV6-1; 10 bases are shared with TRBD1. Germline CDR1 and CDR2: MNHNS and SASEGT. CDR3 size: 13 residues. V lost 6 bases to trimming and J lost 6 bases; unmatched junction nucleotides: 1. The CDR3 region is CASRTGGPGELFF. For the CDR3, the DNA is TGTGCCAGCAGGACAGGGGGCCCCGGGGAGCTGTTTTTT.

This clonotype was observed a handful of times. The V and J genes are TRBV4-3 and TRBJ2-7; D unresolved. Germline V gene sequence: CDR1 LGHNA, CDR2 YSLEER. The ends were cut back, 0 bases at V and 2 bases at J, with 8 bases in the middle. This CDR3 contains 14 residues. CDR3 nucleotide sequence: TGCGCCAGCAGCCAAGATATGGGCCCCTACGAGCAGTACTTC. Translating it yields CASSQDMGPYEQYF.

The chain carries TRBV4-3 and TRBJ1-5; TRBD1 matches 7 bases. Germline CDR1 LGHNA, CDR2 YSLEER. The CDR3 length is 14 residues. Trimming removed 2 bases from V and 6 bases from J; junction bases left unmatched: 4. The CDR3 sequence is CASSQRQGIQPQHF. For the CDR3, the DNA is TGCGCCAGCAGCCAAAGACAGGGCATTCAGCCCCAGCATTTT.

The rearrangement joins TRBV5-4 to TRBJ2-1; TRBD2 matches at 7 bases. CDR1 and CDR2 (germline): SGHNT, YYREEE (reference sequence). V shed 1 base, J shed 8 bases, and the junction held 6 bases outside the gene matches. This CDR3 has 14 amino acids. CDR3 amino acids: CASSLRRERDEQFF. The CDR3 DNA reads as TGTGCCAGCAGCTTGCGGCGGGAGCGGGATGAGCAGTTCTTC. The variable domain in full, completed from reference TRBV5-4 and TRBJ2-1, reads ETGVTQSPTHLIKTRGQQVTLRCSSQSGHNTVSWYQQALGQGPQFIFQYYREEENGRGNFPPRFSGLQFPNYSSELNVNALELDDSALYLCASSLRRERDEQFFGPGTRLTVL.

In this sample, this clonotype turned up a few times. The gene calls are TRBV13 and TRBJ2-7, with 9 bases that match TRBD2. CDR1 PRHDT and CDR2 FYEKMQ come from the germline V gene (reference sequence). The CDR3 is made up of 16 amino acids. The ends lost 0 bases at V and 2 bases at J; junction bases unmatched: 5. CDR3 sequence (DNA): TGTGCCAGCAGCTTAGGCTCTAGCGGGAACACCTACGAGCAGTACTTC. Translated: CASSLGSSGNTYEQYF. Variable domain in full (rest from reference TRBV13 and TRBJ2-7): AAGVIQSPRHLIKEKRETATLKCYPIPRHDTVYWYQQGPGQDPQFLISFYEKMQSDKGSIPDRFSAQQFSDYHSELNMSSLELGDSALYFCASSLGSSGNTYEQYFGPGTRLTVT.

This clonotype was observed a few times. The chain uses TRBV3-1 and TRBJ1-2; D gene uncertain. The CDR3 consists of 14 residues. In germline, CDR1 is LGHDT, CDR2 YNNKEL (reference sequence). Trimming took off 1 base at V and 2 bases at J, with 8 bases between the two ends. The chain's CDR3 is CASSQGAANYGYTF. CDR3 in DNA: TGTGCCAGCAGCCAAGGTGCGGCCAACTATGGCTACACCTTC.

This rearrangement joins TRBV7-2 to TRBJ2-3; D is unresolved. Trimming shortened V by 5 bases and J by 0 bases, and 15 bases separated the two germline ends. The CDR3 extends over 16 amino acids. CDR1 is SGHTA and CDR2 is FQGNSA in the germline V gene. In DNA form, the CDR3 reads TGTGCCAGCAGCGCCCGGAGTAGCCGTAGCACAGATACGCAGTATTTT. Amino acid sequence: CASSARSSRSTDTQYF.

Points on this clonotype: The germline gene is not matched at one end of the junction; a read error may be the cause. The rearrangement links TRBV11-2 to TRBJ2-2; D might be TRBD2 (6 bases). CDR3 size: 16 residues. Germline V gives CDR1 SGHAT, CDR2 FQNNGV. The CDR3 sequence is CASRRGSLANTGGLFF. DNA for the CDR3: TGTGCCAGCAGACGAGGGAGTCTAGCGAACACCGGGGGGCTGTTTTTT.

Only a few counts were recorded for this clonotype. The chain couples TRBV27 to TRBJ2-7, with TRBD1 matching over 8 bases. Germline trimming cut 10 bases from V and 1 base from J; bases unmatched to any gene: 6. This CDR3 has 13 amino acids. Germline CDR1 is MNHEY and CDR2 is SMNVEV (reference sequence). As DNA, the CDR3 is TGTGCCACCTCTAGACAGGGGTCCTACGAGCAGTACTTC. Translation gives CATSRQGSYEQYF.

About this clonotype: The junction shows a germline mismatch at one end, possibly a read error. The chain couples TRBV20-1 to TRBJ2-3; D is perhaps TRBD2 (5 bases). The CDR3 has 14 residues. CDR1 and CDR2 from the germline V gene are DFQATT and SNEGSKA (reference sequence). This CDR3 reads CIARAVGVTDTQYF. The CDR3 DNA follows: TGCATTGCTAGAGCCGTGGGAGTCACAGATACGCAGTATTTT.

In this sample, this clonotype turned up once. The CDR3 region is CSAQGARGGNQPQHF. Here the CDR3 DNA reads TGCAGTGCTCAAGGGGCCAGGGGAGGCAATCAGCCCCAGCATTTT. The chain couples TRBV20-1 to TRBJ1-5, with a weak D call TRBD1 (6 bases). The V gene lost 5 bases and the J gene lost 2 bases, with 16 bases spanning the gap. Germline CDR1 and CDR2: DFQATT and SNEGSKA (reference sequence). The CDR3 consists of 15 residues.

The V gene is TRBV20-1, the J gene TRBJ2-3, with TRBD1 matching over 9 bases. Germline V gene sequence: CDR1 DFQATT, CDR2 SNEGSKA (reference sequence). The CDR3 totals 15 residues. The ends lost 6 bases at V and 2 bases at J; junction bases unmatched: 9. The CDR3 loop reads CSAQTGTGTTDTQYF. In nucleotides, the CDR3 is TGCAGTGCCCAGACCGGGACAGGGACCACAGATACGCAGTATTTT.

This clonotype appeared many times. The CDR3 sequence is CASSSSPSGANVLTF. In DNA form, the CDR3 reads TGTGCCAGCAGCTCCAGTCCGTCTGGGGCCAACGTCCTGACTTTC. The rearrangement links TRBV6-1 to TRBJ2-6; no clear D gene. V lost 6 bases, J lost 1 base, and 10 bases lay in between. This CDR3 region has 15 residues. Germline assignment: CDR1 MNHNS and CDR2 SASEGT.

CDR3 in amino acids: CASSQDLRGVEVGYTF. CDR3 DNA sequence: TGTGCCAGCAGCCAAGATCTCAGGGGGGTGGAGGTTGGCTACACCTTC. The V call is TRBV4-2, the J call TRBJ1-2, with 7 bases matching TRBD1. In germline, CDR1 is LGHNA, CDR2 YNFKEQ. CDR3 length equals 16 residues. With 0 bases clipped from V and 7 bases from J, the junction kept 11 bases outside the gene matches.

This sequence joins TRBV28 and TRBJ2-7; D gene uncertain. CDR1 MDHEN and CDR2 SYDVKM come from the germline V gene. CDR3 size: 13 residues. The V and J ends lost 8 bases and 3 bases respectively, with 14 bases between them. The CDR3 region has the DNA TGTGCCAGCGGCCCTGGGCTCCTCTACGAGCAGTACTTC. It specifies CASGPGLLYEQYF.

This clonotype was found a few times. J is TRBJ2-7 and V is TRBV7-2; 8 nucleotides match TRBD1. The length of the CDR3 is 13 residues. Trimming removed 6 bases from V and 6 bases from J; junction bases left unmatched: 7. Germline assignment: CDR1 SGHTA and CDR2 FQGNSA. The CDR3 spells CASSRTGTVEQYF. CDR3 coding DNA: TGTGCCAGCAGTCGGACAGGGACTGTCGAGCAGTACTTC.

The sample holds a few counts of this clonotype. This chain links TRBV6-2 or TRBV6-3 with TRBJ2-7; 8 nucleotides align to TRBD2. With V trimmed by 6 bases and J by 0 bases, 4 bases remained unmatched. The length of the CDR3 is 14 residues. The V gene's germline CDR1 is MNHEY and CDR2 SVGEGT. The DNA for the CDR3 is TGTGCCAGCAGACTAGCGGTTGACTCCTACGAGCAGTACTTC. Its translation: CASRLAVDSYEQYF.

In its sample, this clonotype was seen a few times. This may come from a read error, since a much larger clone is one base off. The V gene is TRBV7-2, the J gene TRBJ2-1; TRBD1 matches 8 bases. This CDR3 spans 13 amino acids. After removal of 6 bases from V and 10 bases from J, the junction contained 8 bases not matched to a gene. The germline V gene encodes CDR1 SGHTA and CDR2 FQGNSA. The CDR3 reads CASRSGQGREQFF. DNA of the CDR3: TGTGCCAGCAGATCCGGACAGGGTCGGGAGCAGTTCTTC.

V usage is TRBV5-5 and J usage is TRBJ1-2; 7 positions agree with TRBD1. After removal of 4 bases from V and 1 base from J, the junction contained 10 bases not matched to a gene. This CDR3 contains 16 residues. Germline loops: CDR1 SGHKS, CDR2 YYEKEE (reference sequence). The CDR3 DNA reads as TGTGCCAGCAGCACGACCGGGACAGACATTAACTATGGCTACACCTTC. Amino acid sequence: CASSTTGTDINYGYTF.

This clonotype turned up a few times. The chain joins TRBV20-1 to TRBJ1-6; 7 nucleotides match TRBD1. This CDR3 region has 13 residues. V lost 5 bases and J lost 6; bases outside the gene matches: 4. Germline assignment: CDR1 DFQATT and CDR2 SNEGSKA (reference sequence). The CDR3 protein is CSAGGTANSPLHF. CDR3 in DNA: TGCAGTGCTGGCGGGACAGCTAATTCACCCCTCCACTTT.

V gene TRBV10-3 combines with J gene TRBJ2-7, with 9 nucleotides matching TRBD1. The trim removed 10 bases at V and 2 bases at J, leaving 12 bases unmatched. The length of the CDR3 is 15 residues. Germline CDR1 ENHRY, CDR2 SYGVKD. Written as DNA, the CDR3 is TGTGCCACGAAGCCCGGGACAGGGAAAGCCTACGAGCAGTACTTC. This translates into CATKPGTGKAYEQYF.